Presented here are 13 T cell receptor beta chains from one specimen sequenced in a study of cytomegalovirus exposure and HLA in healthy donors. PCR involved 60 Vbeta and 13 Jbeta primers. Sequencing used immunoSEQ multiplex PCR; TCRdb keeps in-frame clones, though not all of them. The sample yields 160,000 or so clones, 65% to 90% seen once. The sample comprised PBMCs. The receptor set was obtained from a man aged 50-59 years in good health and CMV-seropositive.

This clone has just a few counts. This CDR3 is also generated by other DNA sequences in the sample. The chain carries TRBV6-5 and TRBJ1-6; the D is unclear. The length of the CDR3 is 14 residues. CDR1 MNHEY and CDR2 SVGAGI come from the germline V gene. Trimming left V 5 bases short and J 7 bases short, with 12 bases between. CDR3 loop: CASSDSFRNSPLHF. CDR3 DNA: TGTGCCAGCAGTGATTCTTTCCGGAATTCACCCCTCCACTTT.

J is TRBJ1-2 and V is TRBV19, with 7 bases lining up with TRBD1. Germline V gene lookup returns CDR1 LNHDA and CDR2 SQIVND (reference sequence). Trimming cost V 5 bases and J 0 bases; bases outside gene matches: 9. The CDR3 contains 16 residues. CDR3 sequence (DNA): TGTGCCAGTAGTCCCTGGGACAGAGTGACTAACTATGGCTACACCTTC. Encoded protein: CASSPWDRVTNYGYTF. The full variable domain, completed using reference TRBV19 and TRBJ1-2, is DGGITQSPKYLFRKEGQNVTLSCEQNLNHDAMYWYRQDPGQGLRLIYYSQIVNDFQKGDIAEGYSVSREKKESFPLTVTSAQKNPTAFYLCASSPWDRVTNYGYTFGSGTRLTVV.

This chain connects TRBV5-1 to TRBJ1-4; D is perhaps TRBD1 (6 bases). Trimming pared 4 bases from V and 5 bases from J, leaving 15 bases between. Germline CDR1 and CDR2: SGHRS and YFSETQ. The CDR3 contains 15 residues. CDR3 amino acids: CASSLTTGRNEKLFF. DNA of the CDR3: TGCGCCAGCAGCCTAACGACAGGCCGAAATGAAAAACTGTTTTTT.

The rearrangement uses TRBV9 and TRBJ2-5; TRBD2 matches 8 bases. The V gene end was trimmed by 0 bases and the J gene end by 2 bases; junction bases not matched to a gene: 12. The CDR3 is made up of 18 amino acids. Germline lookup yields CDR1 SGDLS and CDR2 YYNGEE. DNA of the CDR3: TGTGCCAGCAGCGTAGCTGGGGGGGCTAGCGGGTTTCAAGAGACCCAGTACTTC. Translating gives CASSVAGGASGFQETQYF.

With regard to this clone: At one of its ends the junction is not consistent with the germline gene, which may arise from a read error. V and J are TRBV29-1 and TRBJ2-3, with D perhaps matching TRBD1 (5 bases). Germline loops: CDR1 SQVTM, CDR2 ANQGSEA. This CDR3 has 12 amino acids. In nucleotides, the CDR3 is TGCAGCGTTGAAGTGGGGCCGCTCCCGTGTATTTTT. Translating gives CSVEVGPLPCIF.

This chain links TRBV15 with TRBJ2-1; TRBD2 matches 10 bases. J lost 5 bases, V lost 4 bases, and 5 bases had no gene match. The germline gives CDR1 LNHNV, CDR2 YYDKDF (reference sequence). This CDR3 spans 15 amino acids. The CDR3 sequence: CATSTLAGVNNEQFF. The CDR3 DNA follows: TGTGCCACCAGCACCCTAGCGGGAGTAAACAATGAGCAGTTCTTC.

This chain connects TRBV7-2 to TRBJ2-5; D might be TRBD2 (5 bases). This CDR3 has 17 amino acids. The germline gives CDR1 SGHTA, CDR2 FQGNSA. Trimming took 1 base from V and 5 from J, leaving 20 bases between them. For the CDR3, the DNA is TGTGCCAGCAGCTTAGGTCTAGTGGGATCTCGAGGGGAGACCCAGTACTTC. Translated: CASSLGLVGSRGETQYF.

The chain couples TRBV5-1 to TRBJ2-3, with a weak D call TRBD2 (6 bases). V lost 4 bases and J 4 bases, leaving 19 bases between the germline ends. This CDR3 contains 16 residues. CDR1 and CDR2 from the germline V gene are SGHRS and YFSETQ. The CDR3 sequence is CASSLNTGGYSDTQYF. The CDR3 nucleotides are TGCGCCAGCAGCCTAAACACCGGGGGATACTCAGATACGCAGTATTTT.

The chain has TRBV18 and TRBJ2-3; 9 nucleotides align to TRBD1. There are 16 residues in the CDR3. Germline CDR1 is KGHSH and CDR2 is LQKENI. Trimming cost V 2 bases and J 2 bases; bases outside gene matches: 5. CDR3 sequence: CASSPADRGNTDTQYF. In nucleotides, the CDR3 is TGTGCCAGCTCACCAGCGGACAGGGGAAACACAGATACGCAGTATTTT.

The rearrangement joins TRBV7-9 to TRBJ2-2; D remains ambiguous. Germline-derived CDR1 and CDR2 are SEHNR and FQNEAQ (reference sequence). Trimming left V 4 bases short and J 3 bases short, with 3 bases between. This CDR3 is built from 12 residues. The CDR3 region is CASSSDTGELFF. Written as DNA, the CDR3 is TGTGCCAGCAGCTCAGACACCGGGGAGCTGTTTTTT.

The chain uses TRBV7-2 and TRBJ2-1, with 7 bases fitting TRBD2. The V gene end was trimmed by 4 bases and the J gene end by 4 bases; junction bases not matched to a gene: 13. Germline CDR1 and CDR2: SGHTA and FQGNSA. This CDR3 region has 17 residues. The CDR3, as DNA: TGTGCCAGCAGCTCCCAACCGACTAGCAGACTTTACAATGAGCAGTTCTTC. Its translation: CASSSQPTSRLYNEQFF.

This sequence joins TRBV7-9 and TRBJ1-2; TRBD1 might be the D (6 bases). Germline CDR1 and CDR2: SEHNR and FQNEAQ (reference sequence). The V end was cut by 1 base, the J end by 8 bases, with 11 bases between. The CDR3 has 13 residues. CDR3 sequence reads: CASSLEQGKGYTF. CDR3 DNA: TGTGCCAGCAGCTTAGAACAGGGAAAAGGCTACACCTTC.

The gene calls are TRBV19 and TRBJ1-5; D is possibly TRBD1 (5 bases). Germline V lookup: CDR1 LNHDA, CDR2 SQIVND (reference sequence). This CDR3 region has 16 residues. V was pared by 2 bases and J by 4 bases, with 15 bases between. The CDR3 DNA reads as TGTGCCAGTAGTATAAGGTTGAGGACATCTAATCAGCCCCAGCATTTT. This encodes CASSIRLRTSNQPQHF.